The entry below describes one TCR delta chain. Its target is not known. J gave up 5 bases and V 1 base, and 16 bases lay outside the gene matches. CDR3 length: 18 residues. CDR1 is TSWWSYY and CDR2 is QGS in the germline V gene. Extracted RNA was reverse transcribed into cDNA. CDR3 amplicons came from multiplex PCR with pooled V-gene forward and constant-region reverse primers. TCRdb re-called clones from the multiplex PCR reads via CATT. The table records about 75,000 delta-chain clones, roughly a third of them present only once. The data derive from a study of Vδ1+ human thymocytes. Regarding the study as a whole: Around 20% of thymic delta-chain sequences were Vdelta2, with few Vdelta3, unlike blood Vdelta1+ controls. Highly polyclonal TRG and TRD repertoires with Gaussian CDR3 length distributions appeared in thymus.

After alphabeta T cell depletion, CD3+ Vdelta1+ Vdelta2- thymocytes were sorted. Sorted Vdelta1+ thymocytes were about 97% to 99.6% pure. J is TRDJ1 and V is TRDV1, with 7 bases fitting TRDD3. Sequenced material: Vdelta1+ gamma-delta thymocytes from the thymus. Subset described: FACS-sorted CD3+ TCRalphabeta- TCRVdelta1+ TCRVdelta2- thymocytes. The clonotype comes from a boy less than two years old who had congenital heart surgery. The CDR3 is CALGEPCPPGGRLDKLIF. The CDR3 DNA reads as TGTGCTCTTGGGGAACCTTGCCCACCTGGGGGGCGACTAGATAAACTCATCTTT.